What follows are 20 T cell receptor beta chains derived from one specimen sequenced in a study of blood T cell repertoires in COVID-19. Produced via immunoSEQ multiplex PCR; TCRdb's table is partial and in-frame only. Of around 300,000 clones in the sample, roughly 90% were seen once. Sequenced material: peripheral blood. Receptors were obtained from a woman aged 25 to 45 with COVID-19, enrolled during active disease.

This chain links TRBV5-1 with TRBJ1-1, with D perhaps matching TRBD1 (6 bases). The CDR3 extends over 19 amino acids. Germline lookup yields CDR1 SGHRS and CDR2 YFSETQ. Trimming pared 1 base from V and 1 base from J, leaving 23 bases between. The CDR3 coding sequence is TGCGCCAGCAGCTTGTTTTTGACGGACAGACGATCCCCGAACACTGAAGCTTTCTTT. Amino acids: CASSLFLTDRRSPNTEAFF. Using reference TRBV5-1 and TRBJ1-1 for the parts outside the CDR3, the full variable domain is KAGVTQTPRYLIKTRGQQVTLSCSPISGHRSVSWYQQTPGQGLQFLFEYFSETQRNKGNFPGRFSGRQFSNSRSEMNVSTLELGDSALYLCASSLFLTDRRSPNTEAFFGQGTRLTVV.

The chain couples TRBV19 to TRBJ2-1; 10 bases align to TRBD2. The CDR3 is 16 amino acids. Losses at the gene ends were 1 base for V and 5 bases for J; bases not matched to a gene: 5. Per germline, CDR1 LNHDA and CDR2 SQIVND (reference sequence). The chain's CDR3 is CASSIVASGGHNEQFF. As DNA, the CDR3 is TGTGCCAGTAGTATAGTGGCTAGCGGGGGACACAATGAGCAGTTCTTC.

The rearrangement links TRBV5-6 to TRBJ1-4, with 8 bases matching TRBD1. Trimming removed 3 bases from V and 7 bases from J; junction bases left unmatched: 5. The CDR3 contains 14 residues. Germline values: CDR1 SGHDT, CDR2 YYEEEE. The CDR3 is CASSSGGMGEKLFF. The CDR3 DNA is TGTGCCAGCAGCTCAGGGGGCATGGGTGAAAAACTGTTTTTT. The variable domain in full, with the rest retrieved from reference TRBV5-6 and TRBJ1-4, is DAGVTQSPTHLIKTRGQQVTLRCSPKSGHDTVSWYQQALGQGPQFIFQYYEEEERQRGNFPDRFSGHQFPNYSSELNVNALLLGDSALYLCASSSGGMGEKLFFGSGTQLSVL.

V gene TRBV5-5 combines with J gene TRBJ1-5; 7 bases align to TRBD1. V shed 2 bases and J 3 bases; nucleotides not matched to a gene: 5. Looked up from germline, CDR1 is SGHKS and CDR2 is YYEKEE (reference sequence). The CDR3 runs 15 residues. CDR3 in amino acids: CASSFTGDHNQPQHF. CDR3 DNA sequence: TGTGCCAGCAGCTTTACAGGGGACCACAATCAGCCCCAGCATTTT.

The chain is built from TRBV5-8 and TRBJ1-5; the match to TRBD1 covers 8 bases. J gave up 0 bases and V 4 bases, and 6 bases lay outside the gene matches. The CDR3 spans 16 residues. Germline V gives CDR1 SGHTS, CDR2 YDEGEE. CDR3 amino acids: CASSHDRGGSNQPQHF. In DNA form, the CDR3 reads TGTGCCAGCAGCCATGACAGGGGAGGTAGCAATCAGCCCCAGCATTTT.

CDR3 nucleotide sequence: TGTGCCAGTAGTTCCCCGGGACAGGGGATTAGGCCCCAGCATTTT. This sequence encodes CASSSPGQGIRPQHF. This chain links TRBV19 with TRBJ1-5; 10 nucleotides agree with TRBD1. Germline CDR1 reads LNHDA; CDR2 reads SQIVND (reference sequence). The CDR3 covers 15 residues. V lost 5 bases and J lost 9; bases outside the gene matches: 10.

CDR3 nucleotides: TGTGCCAGTAGTCGGACAGGAGGCTTCCAAGAGACCCAGTACTTC. Its translation is CASSRTGGFQETQYF. The chain is built from TRBV19 and TRBJ2-5, with 7 bases lining up with TRBD1. Germline V gene data show CDR1 as LNHDA and CDR2 as SQIVND (reference sequence). This CDR3 has 15 residues. The V segment lost 5 bases and the J segment 1 base; nucleotides outside the gene matches: 7.

The V and J genes are TRBV18 and TRBJ2-7, with TRBD1 matching 10 bases. There are 15 residues in the CDR3. Germline CDR1 KGHSH, CDR2 LQKENI. V shed 4 bases and J 1 base; nucleotides not matched to a gene: 4. The CDR3 bases are TGTGCCAGCTCACAAGACAGGGGGCCATCCTACGAGCAGTACTTC. This codes for CASSQDRGPSYEQYF.

V is TRBV2 and J is TRBJ1-1, with 8 nucleotides matching TRBD1. The V gene end was trimmed by 7 bases and the J gene end by 1 base; junction bases not matched to a gene: 8. The CDR3 runs to 15 residues. CDR1 is SNHLY and CDR2 is FYNNEI in the germline V gene. CDR3: CASIRGPQENTEAFF. In DNA form, the CDR3 reads TGTGCCAGCATCAGGGGGCCACAAGAGAACACTGAAGCTTTCTTT.

The chain uses TRBV20-1 and TRBJ1-1, with D maybe TRBD1 (5 bases). This CDR3 has 15 amino acids. Germline CDR1 is DFQATT and CDR2 is SNEGSKA (reference sequence). V gave up 3 bases and J gave up 4 bases, with 18 bases separating them. CDR3 sequence: CSASHGGFTGTEAFF. CDR3 in DNA: TGCAGTGCTAGTCATGGGGGGTTTACGGGCACTGAAGCTTTCTTT.

The chain uses TRBV21-1 and TRBJ1-5; the D segment call TRBD1 is taken from the table without a DNA check. TRBV21-1 is an annotated pseudogene. The CDR3 runs 18 residues. The CDR3 nucleotides are TGTGCCAGCAGCCCCCAGCCCGCCGGACAGACACTCAATCAGCCCCAGCATTTT. Amino acid sequence: CASSPQPAGQTLNQPQHF.

The chain combines TRBV6-6 with TRBJ1-1, with 10 bases matching TRBD1. CDR3 length: 14 residues. Germline CDR1 and CDR2: MNHNY and SVGAGI (reference sequence). J was trimmed by 4 bases and V by 2 bases; bases with no gene match: 1. The CDR3 DNA sequence: TGTGCCAGCAGTTACGACAGGGGGCCCACTGAAGCTTTCTTT. This sequence encodes CASSYDRGPTEAFF.

The sample holds one count of this clone. The V call is TRBV5-1, the J call TRBJ1-2; no definite D call. CDR1 is SGHRS and CDR2 is YFSETQ in the germline V gene. V lost 5 bases to trimming and J lost 0 bases, with 8 bases between them. This CDR3 region has 13 residues. CDR3 sequence: CASSPTANYGYTF. The CDR3 DNA is TGCGCCAGCAGTCCTACAGCTAACTATGGCTACACCTTC. Variable domain in full (rest from reference TRBV5-1 and TRBJ1-2): KAGVTQTPRYLIKTRGQQVTLSCSPISGHRSVSWYQQTPGQGLQFLFEYFSETQRNKGNFPGRFSGRQFSNSRSEMNVSTLELGDSALYLCASSPTANYGYTFGSGTRLTVV.

This sequence joins TRBV29-1 and TRBJ1-1; 8 bases map to TRBD1. The V and J ends lost 6 bases and 0 bases, in that order; junction bases with no gene match: 3. The V gene's germline CDR1 is SQVTM and CDR2 ANQGSEA. This CDR3 has 13 amino acids. The CDR3 spells CSVGQALNTEAFF. CDR3 in DNA: TGCAGCGTGGGACAGGCCTTGAACACTGAAGCTTTCTTT. The variable domain in full, with the rest retrieved from reference TRBV29-1 and TRBJ1-1, is SAVISQKPSRDICQRGTSLTIQCQVDSQVTMMFWYRQQPGQSLTLIATANQGSEATYESGFVIDKFPISRPNLTFSTLTVSNMSPEDSSIYLCSVGQALNTEAFFGQGTRLTVV.

The rearrangement uses TRBV5-5 and TRBJ1-1; D gene uncertain. CDR1 is SGHKS and CDR2 is YYEKEE in the germline V gene (reference sequence). This CDR3 comprises 14 residues. V gave up 3 bases and J gave up 3 bases, with 12 bases separating them. CDR3: CASSSELVDTEAFF. CDR3 nucleotides: TGTGCCAGCAGCTCCGAGTTGGTGGACACTGAAGCTTTCTTT.

This chain uses TRBV5-1 with TRBJ2-1; 7 nucleotides align to TRBD2. Trimming at V came to 1 base and at J to 4 bases, leaving 2 bases not matched to a gene. CDR1 is SGHRS, CDR2 YFSETQ, per germline. The CDR3 sequence is 14 residues long. The CDR3 here is CASSLSSGYNEQFF. In DNA form, the CDR3 reads TGCGCCAGCAGCTTGTCTAGCGGTTACAATGAGCAGTTCTTC.

The chain uses TRBV19 and TRBJ1-2; 8 nucleotides match TRBD1. Germline V gene lookup returns CDR1 LNHDA and CDR2 SQIVND (reference sequence). Trimming took 0 bases from V and 4 from J; bases not matched to a gene: 4. The CDR3 has 15 residues. CDR3 DNA sequence: TGTGCCAGTAGTATAGACTCCGGGACAGGCTATGGCTACACCTTC. Its protein product is CASSIDSGTGYGYTF.

The J gene is TRBJ1-4, the V gene TRBV21-1; TRBD1 is the table's D call and was not checked against the DNA. TRBV21-1 is tagged as a pseudogene. The CDR3 runs to 17 residues. CDR3 residues: CASSKAANRGLYEKLFF. DNA of the CDR3: TGTGCCAGCAGCAAAGCCGCCAACAGGGGGTTGTATGAAAAACTGTTTTTT.

A single count supports this clone. The J gene is TRBJ1-6, the V gene TRBV4-1; 10 bases map to TRBD1. The CDR3 totals 15 residues. Trimming cost V 1 base and J 10 bases; bases outside gene matches: 4. CDR1 and CDR2 from the germline V gene are MGHRA and YSYEKL. The CDR3 nucleotides read TGCGCCAGCAGCCAAGTGACAGGGGGCGACTCACCCCTCCACTTT. Its protein product is CASSQVTGGDSPLHF.

The chain joins TRBV3-1 (or the pseudogene TRBV3-2) to TRBJ2-2, with 7 bases that match TRBD2. The V gene end was trimmed by 2 bases and the J gene end by 4 bases; junction bases not matched to a gene: 1. CDR3 length: 14 amino acids. CDR1 is LGHDT and CDR2 is YNNKEL in the germline V gene (reference sequence). The CDR3 loop is CASSQREGTGELFF. The CDR3 region has the DNA TGTGCCAGCAGCCAAAGGGAGGGCACCGGGGAGCTGTTTTTT.